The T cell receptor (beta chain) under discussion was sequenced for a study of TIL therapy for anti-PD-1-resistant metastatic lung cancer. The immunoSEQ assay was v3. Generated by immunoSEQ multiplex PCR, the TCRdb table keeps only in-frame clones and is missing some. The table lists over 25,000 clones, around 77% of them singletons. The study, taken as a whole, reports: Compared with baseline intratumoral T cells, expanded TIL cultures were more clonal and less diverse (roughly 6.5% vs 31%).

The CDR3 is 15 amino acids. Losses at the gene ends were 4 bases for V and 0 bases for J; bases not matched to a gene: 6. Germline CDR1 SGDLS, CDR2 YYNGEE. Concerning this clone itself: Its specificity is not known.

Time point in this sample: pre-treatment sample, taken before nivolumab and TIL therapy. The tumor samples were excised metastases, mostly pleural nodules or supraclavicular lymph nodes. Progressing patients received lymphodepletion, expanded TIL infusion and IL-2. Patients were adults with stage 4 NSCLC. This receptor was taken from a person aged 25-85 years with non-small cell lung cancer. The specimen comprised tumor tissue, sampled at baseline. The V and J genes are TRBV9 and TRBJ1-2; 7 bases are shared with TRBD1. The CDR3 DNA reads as TGTGCCAGCAGCTGGGGGACAGACCCTAACTATGGCTACACCTTC. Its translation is CASSWGTDPNYGYTF.